This T cell receptor beta chain is from a study of shared clonotypes between healthy human individuals. Donors, healthy HIV-negative adults, lacked recent acute infections or vaccinations. Authors' methods: ImmunoSEQ sequences covered only the junction and lacked quality scores; filtering therefore differed. TCRdb's copy holds only in-frame clones and misses some; the assay was immunoSEQ multiplex PCR. For V, J and clone size, that table is used; D and trimming come from the DNA. The repertoire holds about half a million clones, approximately 84% seen once, with approximately 11% in the top ten. This clone was seen at least ten times. Trimming removed 0 bases from V and 5 bases from J; junction bases left unmatched: 6. Looked up from germline, CDR1 is LGHNA and CDR2 is YSLEER. The CDR3 covers 15 residues.

V usage is TRBV4-3 and J usage is TRBJ2-5, with 7 bases that match TRBD2. This sequence was found in a middle-aged woman in good health. Some clones in this sample may be carry-over from other donors' samples. Input material: PBMCs. The CDR3 spells CASSQDLGRGETQYF. DNA of the CDR3: TGCGCCAGCAGCCAAGATTTAGGGCGGGGGGAGACCCAGTACTTC.